This TCR beta chain is drawn from a study of Ad26.COV2.S vaccination and SARS-CoV-2 variants. Study details: Ad26.COV2.S was injected intramuscularly once or twice, 56 days apart. Study-level findings and limits: Marked by substantial breadth, spike-specific CD8+ and CD4+ T cell responses were reportedly seen after vaccination.

TCRdb keeps only in-frame clones here, not all; method: immunoSEQ multiplex PCR. The table has over 400,000 clones, less than 95% seen once. The treatment was: around 19 received Ad26.COV2.S at low or high dose, single or two shots; about 5 received placebo; per-sample allocation not given. At day 63 after the first vaccine or placebo injection, samples were drawn. Cohort 1b enrolled adults aged 18-55 years in Boston. What was given as vaccine was an Ad26 vector encoding Wuhan-strain SARS-CoV-2 spike. Concerning this clone itself: Its specificity is not known.

CDR3 length: 12 amino acids. Trimming shortened V by 8 bases and J by 2 bases, and 10 bases separated the two germline ends. Germline V gene lookup returns CDR1 ENHRY and CDR2 SYGVKD. The clonotype was recovered from a person aged 18-60 years who received the Ad26.COV2.S COVID-19 vaccine or a placebo. This material consisted of peripheral blood, taken in a trial of Ad26.COV2.S vaccine versus placebo. This chain connects TRBV10-3 to TRBJ2-7; TRBD1 is a possible D gene (6 bases). The CDR3 coding sequence is TGTGCCATCGGCGGACAGCCCTACGAGCAGTACTTC. Amino acids: CAIGGQPYEQYF.